The 12 T cell receptor beta chains in this list originate from one sample, sequenced in a study of cytomegalovirus exposure and HLA in healthy donors. Vbeta (60) and Jbeta (13) primers were used in the PCR. The repertoire was sequenced with immunoSEQ multiplex PCR; TCRdb's copy has only in-frame clones and lacks some. Of around 130,000 clones listed, around four fifths are singletons. Material for sequencing was PBMCs. The receptors derive from a boy younger than 18 in good health and CMV-seronegative.

V is TRBV5-1 and J is TRBJ1-1; 9 bases map to TRBD1. Germline loops: CDR1 SGHRS, CDR2 YFSETQ. J lost 6 bases, V lost 4 bases, and 13 bases had no gene match. This CDR3 is 16 amino acids long. The CDR3 here is CASSLGQGPVGAEAFF. As DNA, the CDR3 is TGCGCCAGCAGCCTGGGACAGGGCCCGGTGGGGGCTGAAGCTTTCTTT.

The rearrangement uses TRBV6-6 and TRBJ1-2, with 12 bases lining up with TRBD1. The germline V gene encodes CDR1 MNHNY and CDR2 SVGAGI (reference sequence). Trimming removed 5 bases from V and 8 bases from J; junction bases left unmatched: 6. There are 14 residues in the CDR3. The CDR3 bases are TGTGCCAGCAGTGGGGGACAGGGGGCTCGGGGCTACACCTTC. Translation gives CASSGGQGARGYTF.

Note on this clone: Sequence at one end of the junction differs from germline and may be a read error. The CDR3 bases are TGTTCCAGCAGCTATCTTACTAGCGACGGTACAGATACGCAGTATTTT. It is translated as CSSSYLTSDGTDTQYF. This chain uses TRBV7-9 with TRBJ2-3; 7 bases align to TRBD2. Germline CDR1 reads SEHNR; CDR2 reads FQNEAQ (reference sequence). The CDR3 consists of 16 residues.

The chain carries TRBV7-9 and TRBJ2-1; 11 nucleotides agree with TRBD2. Germline values: CDR1 SEHNR, CDR2 FQNEAQ (reference sequence). This CDR3 is 15 amino acids long. The V segment lost 6 bases and the J segment 4 bases; nucleotides outside the gene matches: 5. The CDR3, as DNA: TGTGCCAGCAGTCTAGCGGGAGGACTATACAATGAGCAGTTCTTC. Its translation is CASSLAGGLYNEQFF.

The J gene is TRBJ1-2, the V gene TRBV6-6; the match to TRBD1 covers 10 bases. Looked up from germline, CDR1 is MNHNY and CDR2 is SVGAGI (reference sequence). The CDR3 has 15 amino acids. The ends lost 5 bases at V and 6 bases at J; junction bases unmatched: 9. CDR3 DNA sequence: TGTGCCAGCAGTATTGGGTGGGGGACAGGGGATGGCTACACCTTC. As protein: CASSIGWGTGDGYTF.

The chain recombines TRBV27 with TRBJ1-1; 7 bases are a match to TRBD1. After removal of 4 bases from V and 5 bases from J, the junction contained 10 bases not matched to a gene. Germline V gene lookup returns CDR1 MNHEY and CDR2 SMNVEV (reference sequence). This CDR3 has 15 residues. The CDR3, as DNA: TGTGCCAGCAGTTGGGTTGAAGGGGGCCGGACTGAAGCTTTCTTT. This translates into CASSWVEGGRTEAFF.

J is TRBJ2-7 and V is TRBV5-6; tentative D call: TRBD2 (5 bases). Germline V gives CDR1 SGHDT, CDR2 YYEEEE. V lost 7 bases, J lost 0 bases, and 14 bases lay in between. This CDR3 region has 14 residues. The CDR3 region has the DNA TGTGCCAGCCCCCCTCCGGGGAGCTCCTACGAGCAGTACTTC. Its translation: CASPPPGSSYEQYF. The entire variable domain, with the rest obtained from reference TRBV5-6 and TRBJ2-7, is as follows: DAGVTQSPTHLIKTRGQQVTLRCSPKSGHDTVSWYQQALGQGPQFIFQYYEEEERQRGNFPDRFSGHQFPNYSSELNVNALLLGDSALYLCASPPPGSSYEQYFGPGTRLTVT.

The chain joins TRBV6-4 to TRBJ2-3, with 7 bases fitting TRBD1. The germline V gene has CDR1 MRHNA and CDR2 SNTAGT. Trimming removed 2 bases from V and 1 base from J; junction bases left unmatched: 6. The CDR3 covers 16 residues. The CDR3 DNA reads TGTGCCAGCAGTGACGGGGTGCAGGGGGGCACAGATACGCAGTATTTT. It codes for CASSDGVQGGTDTQYF.

The chain combines TRBV28 with TRBJ2-1, with D possibly matching TRBD2 (6 bases). V lost 6 bases and J 7 bases, leaving 10 bases between the germline ends. CDR3 length equals 12 residues. Germline V gives CDR1 MDHEN, CDR2 SYDVKM. The CDR3 nucleotides read TGTGCCAGCAGGCCCCGGGGGAATGAGCAGTTCTTC. Residues: CASRPRGNEQFF.

This chain connects TRBV27 to TRBJ2-5; D gene ambiguous. Trimming removed 2 bases from V and 5 bases from J, with 15 bases in between. CDR3 length equals 15 residues. Germline loops: CDR1 MNHEY, CDR2 SMNVEV (reference sequence). The CDR3 here is CASSLGQTPVETQYF. The CDR3, as DNA: TGTGCCAGCAGTTTAGGCCAGACTCCGGTGGAGACCCAGTACTTC.

The rearrangement uses TRBV11-2 and TRBJ2-5; D unresolved. Trimming took off 5 bases at V and 2 bases at J, with 3 bases between the two ends. The CDR3 has 11 residues. CDR1 is SGHAT, CDR2 FQNNGV, per germline. The CDR3 loop reads CASSIQETQYF. DNA for the CDR3: TGTGCCAGCAGCATACAAGAGACCCAGTACTTC.

The rearrangement joins TRBV30 to TRBJ2-3, with 14 bases identical to TRBD2. CDR3 size: 18 residues. Germline CDR1 reads GTSNPN; CDR2 reads SVGIG (reference sequence). V trimming: 3 bases; J trimming: 4 bases; junction bases outside the gene matches: 12. The CDR3 is CAWSRRLAGGPGPDTQYF. In DNA, the CDR3 is TGTGCCTGGAGCCGACGACTAGCGGGAGGGCCCGGGCCAGATACGCAGTATTTT.